This T cell receptor beta chain derives from a study of T cells in Graves' hyperthyroidism and ophthalmopathy. Newly diagnosed hyperthyroidism, duration under 2 months, in patients aged 18 to 65. This clonotype was detected ten times or more. RNA transcripts were the template for amplifying TCR beta CDR3 regions. HTBI primers drove first-round RT-PCR of the TCR CDR3. TCRdb itself ran the multiplex PCR reads through MiXCR, one entry per CDR3 protein. Here the sample spans around 340,000 distinct CDR3 sequences, approximately 15% being singletons. Sequenced material: blood. The receptor was isolated from a man younger than 45 with Graves' hyperthyroidism.

CDR3 protein: CASSPGQGAGTDTEAFF. In DNA, the CDR3 is TGTGCCAGCAGCCCGGGACAGGGGGCTGGTACGGACACTGAAGCTTTCTTT. This chain joins TRBV5-6 and TRBJ1-1; 12 positions match TRBD1. The CDR3 contains 17 residues. Trimming cost V 4 bases and J 3 bases; bases outside gene matches: 10. Per the germline V gene, CDR1 is SGHDT and CDR2 is YYEEEE. The full variable domain, rest sourced from reference TRBV5-6 and TRBJ1-1, is DAGVTQSPTHLIKTRGQQVTLRCSPKSGHDTVSWYQQALGQGPQFIFQYYEEEERQRGNFPDRFSGHQFPNYSSELNVNALLLGDSALYLCASSPGQGAGTDTEAFFGQGTRLTVV.